This T cell receptor (beta chain) was obtained from a study of blood T cell repertoires in COVID-19. Study information: Acute-phase and convalescent COVID-19 samples originated in the United States, Italy and Spain. PBMCs, B-cell-depleted T cells, or T cells provided the cDNA or gDNA that made up the material.

Original processing notes: Using reference gene primer amplification, nucleated cell counts were estimated. The protocol was immunoSEQ multiplex PCR, while the TCRdb copy is restricted to in-frame clones and leaves out a portion. The DNA was the basis for D and trimming; V, J and clone size are from that table. The data hold roughly 150,000 clones, with approximately 90% observed a single time. The V end was cut by 3 bases, the J end by 2 bases, with 11 bases between. Germline CDR1 MNHEY, CDR2 SMNVEV (reference sequence). The CDR3 length is 14 residues. The source material was peripheral blood. The source of this sequence is a human donor in a cohort sampled during active COVID-19. V and J are TRBV27 and TRBJ2-7, with D possibly TRBD1 on 5 matching bases. The CDR3 loop is CASSFSDIAYEQYF. DNA for the CDR3: TGTGCCAGCAGTTTTTCGGACATAGCCTACGAGCAGTACTTC.